The 32 T cell receptor beta chains below were found in one sample sequenced in a study of cytomegalovirus exposure and HLA in healthy donors. Data came from immunoSEQ multiplex PCR; TCRdb stores just in-frame clones and leaves some out. The sample contains over 110,000 clones, roughly four fifths of which appear only once. Source material: PBMCs. The receptors stem from a woman aged 25 to 39 in good health and CMV-seronegative.

The rearrangement links TRBV5-6 to TRBJ2-1, with 9 bases that match TRBD2. CDR1 is SGHDT, CDR2 YYEEEE, per germline. Trimming at V came to 2 bases and at J to 5 bases, leaving 8 bases not matched to a gene. The CDR3 is made up of 16 amino acids. CDR3 sequence: CASSLVYSGGHNEQFF. The CDR3 coding sequence is TGTGCCAGCAGCTTAGTGTATAGCGGGGGCCACAATGAGCAGTTCTTC.

Here the CDR3 reads CASSQDLWTFRTEAFF. As DNA, the CDR3 is TGCGCCAGCAGCCAAGATCTTTGGACATTTCGCACTGAAGCTTTCTTT. The J gene is TRBJ1-1, the V gene TRBV4-1, with D possibly TRBD1 on 5 matching bases. Looked up from germline, CDR1 is MGHRA and CDR2 is YSYEKL. This CDR3 spans 16 amino acids. Trimming took off 0 bases at V and 4 bases at J, with 15 bases between the two ends.

This clone turned up a few times. The rearrangement uses TRBV2 and TRBJ2-1; the match to TRBD1 covers 7 bases. Germline CDR1 and CDR2: SNHLY and FYNNEI. This CDR3 comprises 17 residues. Losses at the gene ends were 5 bases for V and 4 bases for J; bases not matched to a gene: 14. CDR3 bases: TGTGCCAGCAGTTTACGGACAGGAGGAAAAATATACAATGAGCAGTTCTTC. It specifies CASSLRTGGKIYNEQFF.

The rearrangement links TRBV7-9 to TRBJ2-7; D is uncertain. The germline V gene has CDR1 SEHNR and CDR2 FQNEAQ (reference sequence). V gave up 5 bases and J gave up 3 bases, with 11 bases separating them. The CDR3 consists of 13 residues. The CDR3 region has the DNA TGTGCCAGCAGCCTAACCTCATACTACGAGCAGTACTTC. Encoded protein: CASSLTSYYEQYF.

There are a few counts of this clone. The chain links TRBV10-3 to TRBJ2-3, with TRBD2 matching 13 bases. V was pared by 2 bases and J by 6 bases, with 14 bases of the junction left unmatched. The CDR3 consists of 19 residues. Germline CDR1 is ENHRY and CDR2 is SYGVKD. CDR3 loop: CAISENGKLAGGQWDTQYF. For the CDR3, the DNA is TGTGCCATCAGTGAGAATGGAAAACTAGCGGGGGGGCAGTGGGATACGCAGTATTTT.

The chain carries TRBV11-2 and TRBJ2-4, with D maybe TRBD1 (5 bases). The V end was cut by 6 bases, the J end by 6 bases, with 24 bases between. The CDR3 contains 17 residues. Germline values: CDR1 SGHAT, CDR2 FQNNGV. CDR3 region: CASRTLKGVKAGNIQYF. The CDR3 region has the DNA TGTGCCAGCAGGACTCTCAAAGGGGTCAAGGCCGGAAACATTCAGTACTTC.

As concerns this clone: Germline is not matched at one junction end, which may reflect a read error. DNA of the CDR3: TGTGCCAGCAACTTAGACAGGGGCCATGGCTACACCTTC. This sequence encodes CASNLDRGHGYTF. The chain employs TRBV7-2 and TRBJ1-2, with 8 bases aligning to TRBD1. This CDR3 has 13 residues. Germline lookup yields CDR1 SGHTA and CDR2 FQGNSA. Drawing the rest from reference TRBV7-2 and TRBJ1-2, the complete variable domain is GAGVSQSPSNKVTEKGKDVELRCDPISGHTALYWYRQSLGQGLEFLIYFQGNSAPDKSGLPSDRFSAERTGGSVSTLTIQRTQQEDSAVYLCASNLDRGHGYTFGSGTRLTVV.

The CDR3 DNA sequence: TGCGCCAGCAGCTTCACAGTGCCGAACACTGAAGCTTTCTTT. Amino acid sequence: CASSFTVPNTEAFF. The genes are TRBV5-1 and TRBJ1-1; D ambiguous. The germline V gene encodes CDR1 SGHRS and CDR2 YFSETQ. The V end lost 2 bases, the J end lost 1 base, and 9 bases lay between the germline ends. The length of the CDR3 is 14 residues. The full variable domain, with the rest looked up from reference TRBV5-1 and TRBJ1-1, is KAGVTQTPRYLIKTRGQQVTLSCSPISGHRSVSWYQQTPGQGLQFLFEYFSETQRNKGNFPGRFSGRQFSNSRSEMNVSTLELGDSALYLCASSFTVPNTEAFFGQGTRLTVV.

V gene TRBV10-3 combines with J gene TRBJ2-5, with 8 bases identical to TRBD1. CDR3 length equals 15 residues. With V trimmed by 8 bases and J by 5 bases, 13 bases remained unmatched. The germline V gene encodes CDR1 ENHRY and CDR2 SYGVKD. CDR3 loop: CAISRGQGAKETQYF. Written as DNA, the CDR3 is TGTGCCATCTCGCGAGGACAGGGTGCAAAGGAGACCCAGTACTTC.

The chain is built from TRBV4-3 and TRBJ1-6, with D unclear. V lost 1 base and J lost 9, with 10 bases in between. Germline V lookup: CDR1 LGHNA, CDR2 YSLEER. The CDR3 is made up of 14 amino acids. In DNA, the CDR3 is TGCGCCAGCAGCCAAGGACAAATTACTTCACCCCTCCACTTT. It translates to CASSQGQITSPLHF.

The V gene is TRBV7-2, the J gene TRBJ1-6; perhaps TRBD1 as D (6 bases). This CDR3 has 15 amino acids. Trimming pared 1 base from V and 8 bases from J, leaving 12 bases between. Germline V lookup: CDR1 SGHTA, CDR2 FQGNSA. CDR3 DNA: TGTGCCAGCAGCTTAGTGCCAGGGGCTTATTCACCCCTCCACTTT. This translates into CASSLVPGAYSPLHF.

This clone was observed a handful of times. This chain connects TRBV6-5 to TRBJ2-5, with D perhaps matching TRBD2 (6 bases). CDR3 length equals 14 residues. V dropped 2 bases and J dropped 0 bases, with 7 bases sitting between them. CDR1 is MNHEY, CDR2 SVGAGI, per germline. CDR3 amino acids: CASSYGGYQETQYF. The CDR3 nucleotides read TGTGCCAGCAGTTACGGGGGGTACCAAGAGACCCAGTACTTC.

The J gene is TRBJ1-1, the V gene TRBV15, with TRBD1 as a possible D gene (6 bases). The CDR3 spans 17 residues. The V end was cut by 2 bases, the J end by 6 bases, with 22 bases between. Germline V gene sequence: CDR1 LNHNV, CDR2 YYDKDF (reference sequence). Here the CDR3 DNA reads TGTGCCACCAGCAGACCATCCAGGACAGAAATACGGTCTGAAGCTTTCTTT. Protein product: CATSRPSRTEIRSEAFF.

The gene calls are TRBV11-2 and TRBJ2-7, with TRBD1 as a possible D gene (6 bases). This CDR3 region has 14 residues. Per the germline V gene, CDR1 is SGHAT and CDR2 is FQNNGV. Deletions cut 6 bases from V and 6 bases from J, with 18 bases between. CDR3 DNA: TGTGCCAGCAGTCCACAGGGTCCTTCGCGCGAGCAGTACTTC. Translated, it gives CASSPQGPSREQYF.

This chain connects TRBV20-1 to TRBJ2-5; 8 bases match TRBD2. The CDR3 totals 11 residues. The V and J ends lost 8 bases and 5 bases, in that order; junction bases with no gene match: 4. The germline gives CDR1 DFQATT, CDR2 SNEGSKA (reference sequence). The CDR3 DNA sequence: TGCAGTTTTAGCGGGGTGGAGACCCAGTACTTC. It is translated as CSFSGVETQYF.

This clone appeared a single time. CDR3 DNA: TGTGCCAGCAGCCGAAGCTTTCCGGGACAGGGGACCCCCTACGAGCAGTACTTC. It encodes CASSRSFPGQGTPYEQYF. This chain joins TRBV11-2 and TRBJ2-7; 10 nucleotides agree with TRBD1. CDR1 and CDR2 (germline): SGHAT, FQNNGV. The CDR3 extends over 18 amino acids. V dropped 5 bases and J dropped 2; count of bases not matched to a gene: 15.

V is TRBV2 and J is TRBJ2-1, with D tentatively TRBD1 (7 bases). From germline, CDR1 is SNHLY and CDR2 FYNNEI. The CDR3 sequence is 14 residues long. V lost 7 bases, J lost 1 base, and 11 bases lay in between. For the CDR3, the DNA is TGTGCCAGCAAGGGGGCGGGGTCCTACAATGAGCAGTTCTTC. It yields the protein CASKGAGSYNEQFF.

The chain links TRBV7-2 to TRBJ2-7, with D perhaps TRBD1 (5 bases). Trimming cost V 1 base and J 2 bases, with 9 bases left between them. This CDR3 is 14 amino acids long. Per the germline V gene, CDR1 is SGHTA and CDR2 is FQGNSA. CDR3 sequence (DNA): TGTGCCAGCAGCTTAGGGCACAGGCCCTACGAGCAGTACTTC. This gives the protein CASSLGHRPYEQYF.

The chain is built from TRBV19 and TRBJ2-2; D is uncertain. The CDR3 extends over 15 amino acids. Per germline, CDR1 LNHDA and CDR2 SQIVND (reference sequence). The V gene lost 4 bases and the J gene lost 1 base, with 10 bases spanning the gap. DNA of the CDR3: TGTGCCAGTAGTACTAAGACTCTGAACACCGGGGAGCTGTTTTTT. This translates into CASSTKTLNTGELFF.

The J gene is TRBJ1-1, the V gene TRBV11-1; 7 positions match TRBD1. The CDR3 has 14 amino acids. V trimming: 8 bases; J trimming: 2 bases; junction bases outside the gene matches: 8. The germline V gene encodes CDR1 SGHAT and CDR2 FQDESV (reference sequence). Here the CDR3 reads CASRRDSINTEAFF. CDR3 sequence (DNA): TGTGCCAGCCGACGGGACAGTATAAACACTGAAGCTTTCTTT. The full variable domain, in which reference TRBV11-1 and TRBJ1-1 provide the parts outside the CDR3, is EAEVAQSPRYKITEKSQAVAFWCDPISGHATLYWYRQILGQGPELLVQFQDESVVDDSQLPKDRFSAERLKGVDSTLKIQPAELGDSAMYLCASRRDSINTEAFFGQGTRLTVV.

This clone was seen more than once but under ten times. The chain carries TRBV27 and TRBJ1-6; no firm D call. Germline assignment: CDR1 MNHEY and CDR2 SMNVEV (reference sequence). This CDR3 is 15 amino acids long. Trimming shortened V by 4 bases and J by 7 bases, and 14 bases separated the two germline ends. Written as DNA, the CDR3 is TGTGCCAGCAGTTCGAACACGGGGTGGAATTCACCCCTCCACTTT. Translated: CASSSNTGWNSPLHF.

The gene calls are TRBV5-1 and TRBJ1-6; TRBD1 agrees at 7 bases. The V gene's germline CDR1 is SGHRS and CDR2 YFSETQ. V lost 0 bases, J lost 7 bases, and 4 bases stayed unmatched. This CDR3 comprises 15 residues. The CDR3 is CASSLGRDSNSPLHF. CDR3 bases: TGCGCCAGCAGCTTGGGGCGGGACAGCAATTCACCCCTCCACTTT.

The CDR3 sequence is CASSQGAGRLGYGYTF. The CDR3 nucleotides read TGCGCCAGCAGCCAAGGGGCGGGACGGCTTGGCTATGGCTACACCTTC. This sequence joins TRBV4-1 and TRBJ1-2; maybe TRBD1 (5 bases). Trimming took off 1 base at V and 4 bases at J, with 16 bases between the two ends. This CDR3 contains 16 residues. Germline assignment: CDR1 MGHRA and CDR2 YSYEKL.

The chain couples TRBV11-2 to TRBJ2-7; D may be TRBD2 (6 bases). Germline V gene sequence: CDR1 SGHAT, CDR2 FQNNGV. The CDR3 runs 18 residues. The V end lost 4 bases, the J end lost 1 base, and 23 bases lay between the germline ends. The CDR3 region has the DNA TGTGCCAGCAGCTCCACCCCTCGGGGGAAGGGGAATTCCTACGAGCAGTACTTC. Encoded protein: CASSSTPRGKGNSYEQYF.

The chain has TRBV5-6 and TRBJ1-1, with unresolved D. The CDR3 has 16 amino acids. Trimming cost V 2 bases and J 0 bases, with 14 bases left between them. Germline V gene lookup returns CDR1 SGHDT and CDR2 YYEEEE. CDR3 DNA sequence: TGTGCCAGCAGCTTCCAGGTTAAAGGTGTGAACACTGAAGCTTTCTTT. This gives the protein CASSFQVKGVNTEAFF.

The gene calls are TRBV2 and TRBJ2-1, with no clear D. The germline V gene has CDR1 SNHLY and CDR2 FYNNEI. The CDR3 length is 13 residues. V was trimmed by 10 bases and J by 8 bases, leaving 18 bases between them. For the CDR3, the DNA is TGTGCCACCGGGTCTCAATTGTGGGATGAGCAGTTCTTC. Protein product: CATGSQLWDEQFF.

V is TRBV5-1 and J is TRBJ2-1; 7 bases are shared with TRBD1. CDR1 and CDR2 (germline): SGHRS, YFSETQ. J gave up 6 bases and V 4 bases, and 13 bases lay outside the gene matches. CDR3 length equals 16 residues. This chain's CDR3 is CASSMAGTARTNEQFF. Here the CDR3 DNA reads TGCGCCAGCAGCATGGCCGGGACAGCCAGGACCAATGAGCAGTTCTTC.

The J gene is TRBJ1-2, the V gene TRBV2, with D possibly matching TRBD1 (5 bases). V dropped 8 bases and J dropped 8 bases, with 15 bases sitting between them. The CDR3 covers 12 residues. Germline assignment: CDR1 SNHLY and CDR2 FYNNEI. CDR3 coding DNA: TGTGCCAGCGCGCGACAGTTTGAAGGCTACACCTTC. Its protein is CASARQFEGYTF.

This clone appeared once. The V call is TRBV9, the J call TRBJ1-2; 7 bases fit TRBD1. The CDR3 consists of 16 residues. After removal of 4 bases from V and 6 bases from J, the junction contained 15 bases not matched to a gene. From germline, CDR1 is SGDLS and CDR2 YYNGEE. The CDR3 reads CASSPISGGTLDGYTF. The CDR3 DNA sequence: TGTGCCAGCAGCCCAATATCAGGGGGAACGCTGGATGGCTACACCTTC.

This chain's CDR3 is CASSLKGKGPVVGEDIQYF. In DNA form, the CDR3 reads TGTGCCAGCAGCTTAAAGGGTAAAGGGCCAGTTGTGGGGGAGGACATTCAGTACTTC. The V and J genes are TRBV7-3 and TRBJ2-4, with D perhaps matching TRBD2 (6 bases). Deletions cut 1 base from V and 8 bases from J, with 27 bases between. Germline assignment: CDR1 SGHTA and CDR2 FQGTGA. This CDR3 has 19 amino acids.

This chain connects TRBV2 to TRBJ2-7; D is perhaps TRBD2 (7 bases). The CDR3 length is 16 residues. CDR1 is SNHLY and CDR2 is FYNNEI in the germline V gene. With 7 bases removed from V and 2 bases from J, the gap between germline ends came to 21 bases. CDR3: CASMLPGRGSPYEQYF. The CDR3 DNA sequence: TGTGCCAGCATGCTCCCTGGGAGGGGGAGCCCCTACGAGCAGTACTTC.

This clone was counted only a few times. This rearrangement joins TRBV6-5 to TRBJ1-5, with D unresolved. The V end was cut by 7 bases, the J end by 3 bases, with 13 bases between. Germline CDR1 is MNHEY and CDR2 is SVGAGI. This CDR3 spans 14 amino acids. The CDR3 is CASKGGSHNQPQHF. The CDR3 DNA reads TGTGCCAGCAAAGGAGGCAGCCACAATCAGCCCCAGCATTTT.